This TCR beta chain emerged from a study of T cell responses to AZD1222 COVID-19 vaccine. Study-level findings and limits: Spike-specific TCR breadth and depth both grew after two AZD1222 doses.

On this clone: Its antigen is currently unknown.

Data came from immunoSEQ multiplex PCR; TCRdb stores just in-frame clones and leaves some out. This table holds 120,000 or so clones, 92% found once. From germline, CDR1 is MNHEY and CDR2 SVGAGI. Trimming shortened V by 6 bases and J by 6 bases, and 14 bases separated the two germline ends. The CDR3 covers 13 residues. The sequences come from peripheral blood, collected 28 days after the second AZD1222 dose. This receptor was identified in an adult who received the AZD1222 COVID-19 vaccine. The rearrangement joins TRBV6-5 to TRBJ1-2; D is unresolved. CDR3 coding DNA: TGTGCCAGCAGGGGCTTCGGACGGGATGGCTACACCTTC. Protein product: CASRGFGRDGYTF.